Below, one T cell receptor beta chain is given with its context. The data originate from a study of control samples from healthy donors and cancer patients. TCRdb's copy holds only in-frame clones and misses some; the assay was immunoSEQ multiplex PCR. In total, the table holds some 190,000 clones. V was clipped by 4 bases and J by 3 bases; unmatched bases: 6. CDR3 size: 15 residues. Germline V gene sequence: CDR1 SGDLS, CDR2 YYNGEE. The chain is built from TRBV9 and TRBJ2-1; 8 nucleotides agree with TRBD2. Sequenced input: blood. This clonotype was obtained from a woman aged 25 to 39 in good health. The CDR3 sequence: CASSFTGTSYNEQFF. The CDR3 DNA reads TGTGCCAGCAGCTTTACCGGGACTAGCTACAATGAGCAGTTCTTC.